This T cell receptor (beta chain) was recorded in a study of blood T cell repertoires in COVID-19. CDR1 is LGHNA and CDR2 is YSLEER in the germline V gene. Losses at the gene ends were 4 bases for V and 8 bases for J; bases not matched to a gene: 12. This CDR3 has 15 amino acids. This clone has only one observation. The method was immunoSEQ multiplex PCR; TCRdb's version includes in-frame clones alone and lacks a portion of them. The sample lists approximately 250,000 clones, 90% occurring once. The rearrangement joins TRBV4-3 to TRBJ1-2, with TRBD1 matching over 8 bases. This TCR was recovered from a woman aged 30 to 39 with acute COVID-19. Source material: PBMCs or T cells enriched from blood (not recorded which). As DNA, the CDR3 is TGCGCCAGCAGCCCACTAGGGACAGGCGACGGGGGCTACACCTTC. Translating gives CASSPLGTGDGGYTF.